These T cell receptor beta chains were read from a single sample in a study of regulatory T cells in long-lasting Graves disease. From the multiplex PCR reads, TCRdb called clonotypes with MiXCR, one entry per CDR3 protein. The sample includes 300,000 to 450,000 distinct CDR3 sequences, around 15% of them seen just once. Sample: peripheral blood mononuclear cells (PBMCs), taken at new diagnosis, from a patient treated with antithyroid drugs. The source is a female donor with Graves disease. Both conserved end residues are part of each CDR3. The D gene is left open where the match is weak. Some rows have no size entry. The others give once, few or many, or a class for an expanded clone.

v_gene	abundance	j_gene	d_gene	CDR3aa	CDR3nt
TRBV6-4	many	TRBJ2-1	TRBD2	CASSYSRASGRAGEQFF	TGTGCCAGCAGTTACTCGCGGGCTAGCGGGAGGGCGGGAGAGCAGTTCTTC
TRBV18	many	TRBJ1-4	-	CASSTTNEKLFF	TGTGCCAGCTCCACAACAAATGAAAAACTGTTTTTT
TRBV6-5	once	TRBJ1-5	-	CASSYGDGSNQPQHF	TGTGCCAGCAGTTACGGGGACGGTAGCAATCAGCCCCAGCATTTT
TRBV28	many	TRBJ2-5	-	CASSHRRRETQYF	TGTGCCAGCAGTCACCGGCGGAGGGAGACCCAGTACTTC
TRBV12-3/TRBV12-4	few	TRBJ2-5	TRBD2	CASRTSGRAIGTQYF	TGTGCCAGCCGGACTAGCGGGAGGGCCATAGGGACCCAGTACTTC
TRBV18	-	TRBJ1-3	-	CASSPNSLAGNTIYF	TGTGCCAGCTCACCAAACTCGCTCGCTGGAAACACCATATATTTT
TRBV5-1	many	TRBJ2-2	-	CASSYTNANTGELFF	TGCGCCAGCAGCTATACAAACGCGAACACCGGGGAGCTGTTTTTT
TRBV14	few	TRBJ1-4	-	CASSQEFATFEKLFF	TGTGCCAGCAGCCAAGAGTTTGCGACCTTTGAAAAACTGTTTTTT
TRBV27	many	TRBJ1-1	-	CASSGGNEAFF	TGTGCCAGCAGCGGCGGAAATGAAGCTTTCTTT
TRBV7-8	many	TRBJ1-3	-	CASSLEPYSGNTIYF	TGTGCCAGCAGCTTAGAACCATACTCTGGAAACACCATATATTTT
TRBV4-1	few	TRBJ2-6	-	CASSAGDGANVLTF	TGCGCCAGCAGTGCAGGGGACGGGGCCAACGTCCTGACTTTC
TRBV7-2	-	TRBJ1-2	-	CASSLSPGRSNYGYTF	TGTGCCAGCAGCTTATCTCCAGGTAGAAGTAACTATGGCTACACCTTC
TRBV20-1	-	TRBJ2-3	TRBD2	CSARTAASGRITSTDTQYF	TGCAGTGCTAGAACCGCGGCTAGCGGGAGGATCACTAGCACAGATACGCAGTATTTT
TRBV24-1	-	TRBJ2-7	TRBD2	CATSDSRGAIYEQYF	TGTGCCACCAGTGATTCGCGGGGGGCGATCTACGAGCAGTACTTC
TRBV19	few	TRBJ2-5	TRBD2	CASGGGDIGETQYF	TGTGCCAGCGGGGGGGGCGATATCGGAGAGACCCAGTACTTC
TRBV2	many	TRBJ1-5	-	CASGKLTGGSHQPQHF	TGTGCCAGCGGTAAATTAACGGGGGGCAGCCATCAGCCCCAGCATTTT
TRBV5-1	many	TRBJ2-1	TRBD2	CASSLEVAGREQFF	TGCGCCAGCAGCTTGGAGGTGGCCGGGAGGGAGCAGTTCTTC
TRBV28	many	TRBJ1-2	TRBD1	CASSLPDRVGYGYTF	TGTGCCAGCAGCCTTCCGGACAGGGTGGGATATGGCTACACCTTC
TRBV28	many	TRBJ2-1	-	CAPTSFQTYNEQFF	TGTGCTCCCACTTCGTTCCAAACCTACAATGAGCAGTTCTTC
TRBV4-3	few	TRBJ2-1	-	CASSQEAGRPLGEQFF	TGCGCCAGCAGCCAAGAGGCGGGAAGGCCCCTTGGGGAGCAGTTCTTC
TRBV20-1	many	TRBJ2-3	-	CSAPQGFLTDTQYF	TGCAGTGCCCCACAGGGTTTCCTCACAGATACGCAGTATTTT
TRBV27	few	TRBJ2-1	TRBD2	CASSLLLSGSVYNEQFF	TGTGCCAGCAGTTTACTCCTAAGCGGGAGTGTTTACAATGAGCAGTTCTTC
TRBV9	-	TRBJ2-7	-	CASSAQTSSYEQYF	TGTGCCAGCAGCGCCCAGACTAGCTCCTACGAGCAGTACTTC
TRBV7-9	few	TRBJ2-2	-	CASMFTNTGELFF	TGTGCCAGCATGTTTACGAACACCGGGGAGCTGTTTTTT
TRBV12-3/TRBV12-4	many	TRBJ1-6	-	CASSFLPDSEINSPLHF	TGTGCCAGCAGTTTTCTCCCCGACAGCGAAATCAATTCACCCCTCCACTTT
TRBV5-1	many	TRBJ2-7	TRBD1	CASSLLGQGVREQYF	TGCGCCAGCAGCTTGTTGGGACAGGGCGTAAGGGAGCAGTACTTC
TRBV7-2	many	TRBJ1-6	-	CASGGSYNSPLHF	TGTGCCAGCGGGGGATCCTATAATTCACCCCTCCACTTT
TRBV5-1	many	TRBJ1-1	-	CASRGDGRTEAFF	TGCGCCAGCAGGGGGGATGGGAGAACTGAAGCTTTCTTT
TRBV9	-	TRBJ1-3	TRBD1	CASSPRTGGGNTIYF	TGTGCCAGCAGCCCGAGGACAGGCGGTGGAAACACCATATATTTT
TRBV30	many	TRBJ1-5	-	CAWSAVSGLDQPQHF	TGTGCCTGGAGTGCAGTGTCAGGGTTGGATCAGCCCCAGCATTTT
TRBV20-1	many	TRBJ1-4	-	CSAPARQLATNEKLFF	TGCAGTGCCCCAGCTAGGCAGCTAGCAACTAATGAAAAACTGTTTTTT
TRBV6-2/TRBV6-3	many	TRBJ1-1	TRBD1	CASSYPTTGFEAFF	TGTGCCAGCAGTTACCCGACGACAGGGTTTGAAGCTTTCTTT
TRBV2	-	TRBJ2-2	TRBD2	CASSGGRLSTGELFF	TGTGCCAGCAGCGGGGGGAGACTTTCTACCGGGGAGCTGTTTTTT
TRBV7-9	many	TRBJ2-1	-	CASSFPGSFSYNEQFF	TGTGCCAGCAGCTTCCCGGGGAGCTTTTCCTACAATGAGCAGTTCTTC
TRBV6-2/TRBV6-3	many	TRBJ2-2	-	CASSYSPGWTATGELFF	TGTGCCAGCAGTTACAGTCCCGGCTGGACGGCCACCGGGGAGCTGTTTTTT
TRBV4-1	many	TRBJ1-2	-	CASSQHLGVTGYGYTF	TGCGCCAGCAGCCAGCACCTTGGGGTCACTGGCTATGGCTACACCTTC
TRBV7-8	once	TRBJ1-5	TRBD1	CASSRDRAAPQHF	TGTGCCAGCAGCAGGGACAGGGCCGCGCCCCAGCATTTT
TRBV28	-	TRBJ1-1	TRBD1	CASSLGQGKVAFF	TGTGCCAGCAGTTTGGGACAGGGTAAGGTAGCTTTCTTT
TRBV6-1	many	TRBJ2-5	-	CASTLQGAGQGTQYF	TGTGCCAGCACCCTGCAGGGCGCGGGACAAGGGACCCAGTACTTC
TRBV29-1	many	TRBJ1-2	-	CSVEESDAYGYTF	TGCAGCGTTGAAGAGTCCGATGCCTATGGCTACACCTTC
TRBV12-3/TRBV12-4	many	TRBJ1-1	-	CASSPGPEAFF	TGTGCCAGCAGCCCGGGACCTGAAGCTTTCTTT
TRBV30	many	TRBJ2-5	-	CAWSLAFETQYF	TGTGCCTGGAGTTTAGCGTTCGAGACCCAGTACTTC
TRBV11-2	many	TRBJ2-7	-	CASSLYQDSGEQYF	TGTGCCAGCAGCTTATATCAGGACTCGGGAGAGCAGTACTTC
TRBV30	many	TRBJ2-3	-	CAWRDQPSQAQYF	TGTGCCTGGAGGGACCAGCCCAGCCAAGCGCAGTATTTT
TRBV11-1	-	TRBJ2-2	-	CASSSGRANTGELFF	TGTGCCAGCAGCTCAGGCAGGGCGAACACCGGGGAGCTGTTTTTT
TRBV12-3/TRBV12-4	-	TRBJ2-3	-	CASSFYSVGISTDTQYF	TGTGCCAGCAGTTTTTATTCAGTGGGGATTAGCACAGATACGCAGTATTTT
TRBV12-3/TRBV12-4	many	TRBJ2-5	TRBD2	CASSLHSGGAGWTQYF	TGTGCCAGCAGTCTCCATAGCGGGGGGGCCGGATGGACCCAGTACTTC
TRBV7-2	few	TRBJ2-1	-	CASSLVAACSYNEQFF	TGTGCCAGCAGCTTAGTGGCGGCCTGCTCCTACAATGAGCAGTTCTTC
TRBV2	many	TRBJ1-5	TRBD1	CASRNGQGKYSNQPQHF	TGTGCCAGCAGAAACGGACAGGGGAAATATAGCAATCAGCCCCAGCATTTT
TRBV5-6	few	TRBJ1-6	-	CASSLNRWDDSPLHF	TGTGCCAGCAGCTTGAACAGGTGGGATGATTCACCCCTCCACTTT
TRBV12-3/TRBV12-4	-	TRBJ1-6	-	CASRPLSRNSPLHF	TGTGCCAGCAGGCCCCTCAGCAGGAATTCACCCCTCCACTTT